The T cell receptor beta chain under discussion was sequenced for a study of cytomegalovirus exposure and HLA in healthy donors. Unrecorded immune exposures were likely, despite nominal health at sampling. Primers included in the PCR were 60 Vbeta and 13 Jbeta primers. Only in-frame clones appear in the TCRdb table, and some are missing; sequencing was by immunoSEQ multiplex PCR. The table lists 130,000 to 150,000 clones, 60% to 85% of them singletons. Trimming stripped 9 bases from V and 5 bases from J, with 16 bases between. The CDR3 extends over 14 amino acids. Germline V CDR1 and CDR2: LNHDA, SQIVND (reference sequence).

Sequences were obtained from PBMCs. This sequence joins TRBV19 and TRBJ2-2; TRBD1 is a possible D gene (8 bases). The TCR originated in a woman in her forties in good health and CMV-seropositive. This CDR3 reads CASTDRGGTGELFF. CDR3 in DNA: TGTGCCAGCACAGACAGGGGAGGGACCGGGGAGCTGTTTTTT.